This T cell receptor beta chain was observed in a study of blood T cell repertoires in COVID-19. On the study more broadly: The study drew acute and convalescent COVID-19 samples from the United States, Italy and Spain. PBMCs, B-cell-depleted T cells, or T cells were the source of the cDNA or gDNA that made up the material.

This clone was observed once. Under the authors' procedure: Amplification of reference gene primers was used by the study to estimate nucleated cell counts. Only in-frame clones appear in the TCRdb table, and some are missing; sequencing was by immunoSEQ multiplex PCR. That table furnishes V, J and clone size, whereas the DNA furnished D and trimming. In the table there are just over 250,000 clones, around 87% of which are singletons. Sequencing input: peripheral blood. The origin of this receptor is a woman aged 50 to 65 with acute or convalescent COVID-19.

The CDR3 sequence is CASSLAGRSTDTQYF. The CDR3 DNA reads as TGTGCCAGCAGTTTAGCGGGACGTAGCACAGATACGCAGTATTTT. This chain uses TRBV27 with TRBJ2-3, with TRBD2 as a possible D gene (6 bases). CDR3 length: 15 residues. V was shortened by 2 bases and J by 0 bases, with 9 bases between the two germline ends. The germline gives CDR1 MNHEY, CDR2 SMNVEV (reference sequence).